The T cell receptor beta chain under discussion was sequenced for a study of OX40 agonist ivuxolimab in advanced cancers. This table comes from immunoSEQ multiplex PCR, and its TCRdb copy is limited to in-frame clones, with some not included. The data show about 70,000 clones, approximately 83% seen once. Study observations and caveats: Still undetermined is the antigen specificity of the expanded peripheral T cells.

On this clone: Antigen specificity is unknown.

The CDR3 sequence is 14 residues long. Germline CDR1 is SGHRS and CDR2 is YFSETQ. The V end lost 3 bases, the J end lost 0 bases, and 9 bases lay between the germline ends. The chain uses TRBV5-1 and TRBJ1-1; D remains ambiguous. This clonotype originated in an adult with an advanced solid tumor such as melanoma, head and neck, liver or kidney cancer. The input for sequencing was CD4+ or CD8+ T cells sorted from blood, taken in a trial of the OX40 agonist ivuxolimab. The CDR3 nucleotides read TGCGCCAGCAGCTCGGAGGTGGTGAACACTGAAGCTTTCTTT. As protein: CASSSEVVNTEAFF.